The 8 T cell receptor beta chains presented below share a single source sample, sequenced in a study of somatic mutations in cytotoxic T cells in rheumatoid arthritis. Method: immunoSEQ multiplex PCR; TCRdb's copy keeps in-frame clones and lacks some. The sample contains tens of thousands of clones, roughly four fifths of which appear only once. Sequenced sample: CD8+ T cells sorted from blood. All receptors come from an adult with rheumatoid arthritis.

V and J are TRBV7-8 and TRBJ2-1; D gene unclear. Trimming took 5 bases from V and 10 from J, leaving 9 bases between them. Per germline, CDR1 SGHVS and CDR2 FQNEAQ. The CDR3 has 11 amino acids. CDR3 residues: CASSAAYEQFF. CDR3 in DNA: TGTGCCAGCAGCGCGGCCTACGAGCAGTTCTTC.

The chain joins TRBV6-5 to TRBJ1-4; the D gene is possibly TRBD1 (5 bases). This CDR3 is built from 14 residues. Germline V gene lookup returns CDR1 MNHEY and CDR2 SVGAGI. The V and J ends lost 6 bases and 5 bases respectively, with 13 bases between them. The CDR3 reads CASSRVGVNEKLFF. The DNA for the CDR3 is TGTGCCAGCAGCCGGGTGGGGGTGAATGAAAAACTGTTTTTT.

The rearrangement joins TRBV7-9 to TRBJ2-7, with 7 bases fitting TRBD2. Trimming took 5 bases from V and 4 from J; bases not matched to a gene: 11. Looked up from germline, CDR1 is SEHNR and CDR2 is FQNEAQ (reference sequence). The CDR3 length is 15 residues. Here the CDR3 reads CASSTPGGSGYEQYF. The CDR3 region has the DNA TGTGCCAGCAGCACCCCTGGCGGGAGTGGTTACGAGCAGTACTTC.

This rearrangement joins TRBV5-6 to TRBJ2-1, with no clear D. The CDR3 has 13 residues. CDR1 is SGHDT, CDR2 YYEEEE, per germline. V lost 6 bases to trimming and J lost 4 bases, with 11 bases between them. The CDR3 nucleotides read TGTGCCAGCACCTGGACGAATTACAATGAGCAGTTCTTC. Translated, it gives CASTWTNYNEQFF.

The chain carries TRBV27 and TRBJ2-5; D is unclear. The germline V gene encodes CDR1 MNHEY and CDR2 SMNVEV (reference sequence). Trimming pared 4 bases from V and 4 bases from J, leaving 13 bases between. This CDR3 comprises 14 residues. The CDR3 loop is CASSSRWKSETQYF. Written as DNA, the CDR3 is TGTGCCAGCAGTTCGCGGTGGAAGTCAGAGACCCAGTACTTC.

The chain recombines TRBV2 with TRBJ2-1; D not resolved. CDR1 is SNHLY, CDR2 FYNNEI, per germline. Between the trimmed V and J ends, which lost 6 bases and 12 bases, there was a span of 9 bases. This CDR3 spans 10 amino acids. The CDR3 region has the DNA TGTGCCAGCAGGGGCGTTCGGCAGTTCTTC. Encoded protein: CASRGVRQFF.

This sequence joins TRBV11-3 and TRBJ2-5; 10 bases are shared with TRBD2. The CDR3 is 18 amino acids. Germline lookup yields CDR1 SGHNT and CDR2 YENEEA. V gave up 0 bases and J gave up 4 bases; unmatched junction bases: 11. The CDR3: CASSLDGLAGVLGETQYF. The DNA of the CDR3 is TGTGCCAGCAGCTTAGATGGGCTAGCGGGAGTTCTCGGAGAGACCCAGTACTTC.

V gene TRBV4-1 combines with J gene TRBJ1-1; TRBD1 agrees at 8 bases. Per germline, CDR1 MGHRA and CDR2 YSYEKL. This CDR3 is built from 15 residues. Trimming at V came to 4 bases and at J to 1 base, leaving 5 bases not matched to a gene. This chain's CDR3 is CASSPDDRGNTEAFF. The CDR3 DNA reads TGCGCCAGCAGCCCGGACGACAGGGGGAACACTGAAGCTTTCTTT.